Only a few counts were recorded for the clone carrying this TCR beta chain. Germline CDR1 reads SGHKS; CDR2 reads YYEKEE (reference sequence). Trimming took off 7 bases at V and 2 bases at J, with 4 bases between the two ends. The CDR3 contains 10 residues. The sample comes from a study of OX40 agonist ivuxolimab in advanced cancers. The protocol was immunoSEQ multiplex PCR, while the TCRdb copy is restricted to in-frame clones and leaves out a portion. The sample consists of around 51,000 clones, around nine tenths of them appearing once. The chain joins TRBV5-5 to TRBJ2-7; D gene unclear. The source is an adult with an advanced solid tumor such as melanoma, head and neck, liver or kidney cancer. The specimen was CD4+ or CD8+ T cells sorted from blood, collected in a trial of the OX40 agonist ivuxolimab. CDR3 region: CASGTYEQYF. CDR3 DNA sequence: TGTGCCAGCGGAACCTACGAGCAGTACTTC.